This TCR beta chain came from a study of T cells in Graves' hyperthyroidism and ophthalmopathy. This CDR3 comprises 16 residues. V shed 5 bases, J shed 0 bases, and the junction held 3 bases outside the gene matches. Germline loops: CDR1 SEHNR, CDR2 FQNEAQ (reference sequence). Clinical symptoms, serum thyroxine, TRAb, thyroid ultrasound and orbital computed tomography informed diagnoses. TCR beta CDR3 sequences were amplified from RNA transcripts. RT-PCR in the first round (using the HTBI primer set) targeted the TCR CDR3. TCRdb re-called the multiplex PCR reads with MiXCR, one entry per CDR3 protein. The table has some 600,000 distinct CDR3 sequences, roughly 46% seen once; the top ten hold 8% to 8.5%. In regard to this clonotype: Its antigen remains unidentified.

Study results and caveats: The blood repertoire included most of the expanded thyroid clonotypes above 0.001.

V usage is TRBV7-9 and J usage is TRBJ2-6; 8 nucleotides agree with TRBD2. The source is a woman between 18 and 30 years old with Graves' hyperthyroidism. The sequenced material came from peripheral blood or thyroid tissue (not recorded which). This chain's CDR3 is CASSPRGGSGANVLTF. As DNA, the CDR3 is TGTGCCAGCAGCCCACGGGGGGGCTCTGGGGCCAACGTCCTGACTTTC.